The T cell receptor (beta chain) under discussion was sequenced for a study of control samples from healthy donors and cancer patients. Sequencing used immunoSEQ multiplex PCR; TCRdb keeps in-frame clones, though not all of them. The top ten clones hold 5.5% of a sample with about 80,000 clones, roughly 86% of them seen once. Trimming took off 5 bases at V and 5 bases at J, with 12 bases between the two ends. CDR1 and CDR2 from the germline V gene are SGHAT and FQNNGV. The CDR3 has 13 amino acids. The sample consisted of blood. The rearrangement uses TRBV11-2 and TRBJ2-5, with D perhaps matching TRBD2 (6 bases). The source of this sequence is a man aged 45 to 65 in good health. The chain's CDR3 is CASSLRGRETQYF. The CDR3 DNA follows: TGTGCCAGCAGCCTACGTGGGAGGGAGACCCAGTACTTC.